This T cell receptor (beta chain) was documented in a study of cytomegalovirus exposure and HLA in healthy donors. Background on the study: From around 180 million T cells, an earlier analysis saw 120 million or so unique TCR beta sequences. In terms of ancestry, the Caucasian-associated cluster contained 75% to 90% of the roughly 400 genotyped donors.

Researchers ran the PCR with 60 Vbeta and 13 Jbeta primers. Measured with immunoSEQ multiplex PCR; TCRdb has only the in-frame clones, and not every one. The sample includes approximately 120,000 clones, roughly 68% of them seen just once. The study, taken as a whole, reports: The later analysis indicated that the majority of CMV-associated TCR beta chains appeared HLA-restricted.

Comments on this clone: Its antigen is unknown.

The CDR3 runs to 15 residues. CDR1 is SGHVS, CDR2 FNYEAQ, per germline. The junction had 7 bases not matched to a gene; V was cut back by 5 bases and J by 8 bases. The gene calls are TRBV7-6 and TRBJ1-4; 11 bases are shared with TRBD1. This TCR came from a woman aged 45-59 years in good health and CMV-seropositive. The source material was PBMCs. The CDR3, as DNA: TGTGCCAGCAGCGCAGAAGGGACAGGGGGGGAAAAACTGTTTTTT. This sequence encodes CASSAEGTGGEKLFF. Based on the CDR3 plus reference TRBV7-6 and TRBJ1-4, the full variable domain is GAGVSQSPRYKVTKRGQDVALRCDPISGHVSLYWYRQALGQGPEFLTYFNYEAQQDKSGLPNDRFSAERPEGSISTLTIQRTEQRDSAMYRCASSAEGTGGEKLFFGSGTQLSVL.